This is a list of T cell receptor beta chains from one sample in a study of cytomegalovirus exposure and HLA in healthy donors. TCRdb's copy holds only in-frame clones and misses some; the assay was immunoSEQ multiplex PCR. Of 150,000 to 180,000 clones listed, 70% to 80% are singletons. What was sequenced was PBMCs. These TCRs come from a woman aged 40 to 50 in good health and CMV-seronegative. Each CDR3 is given with its conserved first and last residue. A D gene is named only where the DNA matches it firmly. Not all rows give a size; the values are once, few, many and, for expanded clones, a class.

j_gene	d_gene	v_gene	abundance	CDR3aa	CDR3nt
TRBJ1-3	TRBD1	TRBV6-5	NA	CASRGTVLGNTIYF	TGTGCCAGCAGGGGGACAGTTCTTGGAAACACCATATATTTT
TRBJ2-7	TRBD1	TRBV5-4	NA	CASSQKDRGSSYEQYF	TGTGCCAGCAGCCAAAAGGACAGGGGGAGCTCCTACGAGCAGTACTTC
TRBJ2-1	TRBD2	TRBV9	NA	CASSVVGGGYNEQFF	TGTGCCAGCAGCGTAGTTGGCGGGGGATACAATGAGCAGTTCTTC
TRBJ1-1	NA	TRBV18	few	CASSRGPGGTEAFF	TGTGCCAGCTCGCGGGGCCCGGGGGGCACTGAAGCTTTCTTT
TRBJ2-6	NA	TRBV7-6	few	CASSSHSPGANVLTF	TGTGCCAGCAGCTCCCACTCTCCTGGGGCCAACGTCCTGACTTTC
TRBJ1-2	TRBD1	TRBV27	NA	CASSGIGTAAYYGYTF	TGTGCCAGCAGTGGAATCGGGACAGCGGCCTACTATGGCTACACCTTC
TRBJ1-1	NA	TRBV9	NA	CASGDPPGVETEAFF	TGTGCCAGCGGAGACCCGCCGGGGGTTGAGACTGAAGCTTTCTTT
TRBJ1-2	TRBD1	TRBV6-1	NA	CASTLDRGYGYTF	TGTGCCAGCACTCTAGACAGGGGTTATGGCTACACCTTC
TRBJ1-2	TRBD1	TRBV5-1	NA	CASSQDRVGGYTF	TGCGCCAGCAGCCAGGACAGGGTTGGTGGCTACACCTTC
TRBJ1-2	NA	TRBV6-5	once	CASSFPGRDYTF	TGTGCCAGCAGTTTCCCGGGGAGGGACTACACCTTC
TRBJ2-3	TRBD1	TRBV5-1	NA	CASSLGDRVTDTQYF	TGCGCCAGCAGCTTGGGAGACAGGGTAACAGATACGCAGTATTTT
TRBJ2-3	TRBD2	TRBV6-5	NA	CASRLGLAGFDTQYF	TGTGCCAGCAGATTGGGACTAGCGGGGTTCGATACGCAGTATTTT
TRBJ1-3	TRBD1	TRBV6-1	once	CASTSGTARNTIYF	TGTGCCAGCACATCCGGGACAGCCCGGAACACCATATATTTT
TRBJ1-6	TRBD1	TRBV10-1	few	CASAKLRDSESPLHF	TGCGCCAGCGCAAAACTACGGGACAGTGAATCACCCCTCCACTTT
TRBJ1-1	NA	TRBV19	NA	CASSPQRDTEAFF	TGTGCCAGTAGTCCCCAACGGGATACTGAAGCTTTCTTT
TRBJ2-7	NA	TRBV10-2	NA	CASSVWDSGFSYEQYF	TGCGCCAGCAGTGTGTGGGACTCGGGATTCTCCTACGAGCAGTACTTC